These T cell receptor beta chains were read from a single sample in a study of T cells expressing NK-cell markers. TCRdb reanalyzed the 5' RACE reads and collapses them to one entry per CDR3 protein, without DNA. Seen in this sample are about 390,000 distinct CDR3 sequences; the ten most common clones hold around a tenth. The sample consisted of blood T cells: a sorted CD56 or NKG2C T cell subset, CD4+ or CD8+ T cells, or bulk PBMC T cells (not recorded which). These receptors were taken from a woman in her 50s in good health. CDR3s include the opening cysteine and the closing phenylalanine or tryptophan.

>TRBJ1-5|TRBV6-4
CASSDRWQQGDSNQPQHF
>TRBJ2-1|TRBV12-3/TRBV12-4
CASRVGAGGNEQFF
>TRBJ2-1|TRBV27
CASSLSFPGLAYNEQFF
>TRBJ2-1|TRBV20-1
CSARMLAGVGYNEQFF
>TRBJ2-1|TRBV7-2
CASSFWTGANEQFF
>TRBJ2-3|TRBV4-1
CASSQDVERAQADTQYF
>TRBJ2-7|TRBV14
CASSQDRFQPPGEQYF
>TRBJ2-1|TRBV10-3
CAAGTSGTEQFF
>TRBJ2-6|TRBV20-1
CSASNPGANVLTF
>TRBJ2-1|TRBV20-1
CSAREGLAGVHEQFF
>TRBJ2-3|TRBV10-2
CASSILVLSTDTQYF
>TRBJ2-2|TRBV12-3/TRBV12-4
CASSLEGPQNTGELFF
>TRBJ2-5|TRBV7-3
CASSLPASGSRSQETQYF
>TRBJ1-1|TRBV28
CASSGPLGHEAFF
>TRBJ2-3|TRBV20-1
CSGLTGTDTQYF